This TCR beta chain was identified in a study of cytomegalovirus exposure and HLA in healthy donors. In the PCR, 60 Vbeta and 13 Jbeta primers were used. Clones were read by immunoSEQ multiplex PCR, and TCRdb kept only the in-frame ones, dropping some. The data show 55,000 or so clones, about 84% seen once. The CDR3 is 13 amino acids. The V gene's germline CDR1 is SQVTM and CDR2 ANQGSEA. J lost 3 bases, V lost 7 bases, and 5 bases had no gene match. This clonotype was sampled from a man under 40 in good health and CMV-seronegative. This chain connects TRBV29-1 to TRBJ1-4; 7 nucleotides agree with TRBD1. Specimen: PBMCs. In DNA, the CDR3 is TGCAGCGCTGCGGGACAGCCTAATGAAAAACTGTTTTTT. It encodes CSAAGQPNEKLFF. The full variable domain, in which reference TRBV29-1 and TRBJ1-4 provide the parts outside the CDR3, is SAVISQKPSRDICQRGTSLTIQCQVDSQVTMMFWYRQQPGQSLTLIATANQGSEATYESGFVIDKFPISRPNLTFSTLTVSNMSPEDSSIYLCSAAGQPNEKLFFGSGTQLSVL.